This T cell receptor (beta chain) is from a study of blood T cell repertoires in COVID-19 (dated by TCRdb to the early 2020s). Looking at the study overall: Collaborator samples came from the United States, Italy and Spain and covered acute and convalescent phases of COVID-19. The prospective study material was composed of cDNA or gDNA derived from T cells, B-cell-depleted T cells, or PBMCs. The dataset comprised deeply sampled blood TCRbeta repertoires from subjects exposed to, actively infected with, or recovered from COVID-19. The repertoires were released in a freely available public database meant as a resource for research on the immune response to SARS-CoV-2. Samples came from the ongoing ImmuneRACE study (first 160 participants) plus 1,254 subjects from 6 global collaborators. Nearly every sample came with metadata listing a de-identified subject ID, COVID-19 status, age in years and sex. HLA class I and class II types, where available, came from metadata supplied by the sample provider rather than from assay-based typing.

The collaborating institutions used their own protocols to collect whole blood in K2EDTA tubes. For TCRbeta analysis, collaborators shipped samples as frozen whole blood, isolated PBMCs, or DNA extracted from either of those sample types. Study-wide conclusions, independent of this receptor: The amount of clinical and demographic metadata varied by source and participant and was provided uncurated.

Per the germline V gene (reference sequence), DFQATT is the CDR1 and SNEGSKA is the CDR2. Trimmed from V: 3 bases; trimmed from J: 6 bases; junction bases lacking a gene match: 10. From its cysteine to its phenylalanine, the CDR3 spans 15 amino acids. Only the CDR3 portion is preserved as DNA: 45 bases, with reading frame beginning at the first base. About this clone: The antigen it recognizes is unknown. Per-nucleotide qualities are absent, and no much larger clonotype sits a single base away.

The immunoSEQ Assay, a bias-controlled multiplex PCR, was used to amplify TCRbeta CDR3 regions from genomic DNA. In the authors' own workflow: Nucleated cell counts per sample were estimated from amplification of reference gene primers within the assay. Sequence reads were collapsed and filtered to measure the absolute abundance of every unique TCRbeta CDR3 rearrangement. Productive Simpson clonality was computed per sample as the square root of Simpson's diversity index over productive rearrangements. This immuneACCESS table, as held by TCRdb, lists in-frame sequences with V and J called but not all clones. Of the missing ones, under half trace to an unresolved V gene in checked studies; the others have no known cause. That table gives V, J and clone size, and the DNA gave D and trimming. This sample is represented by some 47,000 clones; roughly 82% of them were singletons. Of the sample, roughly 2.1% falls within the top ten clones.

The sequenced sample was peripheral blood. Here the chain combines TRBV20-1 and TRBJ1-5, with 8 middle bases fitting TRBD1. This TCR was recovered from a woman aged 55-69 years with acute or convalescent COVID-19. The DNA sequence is TGCAGTGCTAGTAGAGTCAGGGGGCAATTTCAGCCCCAGCATTTT. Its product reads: CSASRVRGQFQPQHF.